This TCR beta chain was profiled in a study of blood T cell repertoires in COVID-19 (dated by TCRdb to 2018 to 2021). For context, the study as a whole: The collaborator samples originated in the United States, Italy and Spain and spanned the acute and convalescent phases of COVID-19. The prospective study material was composed of cDNA or gDNA derived from T cells, B-cell-depleted T cells, or PBMCs. Subjects who had been exposed to COVID-19, were actively infected with it, or had recovered from it provided the deeply sampled blood TCRbeta repertoires that made up the dataset. The repertoires were released in a freely available public database intended as a resource for research on the immune response to SARS-CoV-2. The samples were drawn from two sources: the first 160 participants of the ongoing ImmuneRACE study, and 1,200 or so subjects contributed by 6 global collaborators. A de-identified subject ID, COVID-19 status, age in years and sex were almost always included in the sample metadata. HLA class I and class II types, where available, came from metadata supplied by the sample provider rather than from assay-based typing. Study-wide findings and limitations: The quantity of clinical and demographic metadata differed by source and by participant and was supplied without curation.

In Seattle, one collaborating source enrolled patients while the infection was active and tracked those patients longitudinally over the course of disease. Each collaborating institution followed its own protocols to collect whole blood in K2EDTA tubes. Collaborator samples were shipped for TCRbeta analysis as frozen whole blood, isolated PBMCs, or DNA extracted from either sample type. The CDR3 covers 12 residues, taking in both the cysteine and the valine. CDR3 DNA only is kept here, 36 bases in frame from base 1. Only one count was recorded for this clone. This receptor's antigen is unknown. No much larger clone exists at a distance of one base, and base qualities are not known. TCRbeta CDR3 regions were amplified from genomic DNA using the immunoSEQ Assay, a bias-controlled multiplex PCR. The study's processing was this. The number of nucleated cells in each sample was estimated by amplification of reference gene primers within the assay. To quantify the absolute abundance of each unique TCRbeta CDR3 rearrangement, sequence reads were collapsed and filtered. Productive Simpson clonality was computed per sample as the square root of Simpson's diversity index over productive rearrangements. Entries here come from immuneACCESS through TCRdb and include only in-frame sequences with V and J called. Some clones fail to appear in such tables; in the studies checked, an unresolved V gene covers under half of the shortfall, and the cause of the remainder is unknown. Clonal size and the V and J genes are those of that table, whereas D and trimming came from the DNA. The sample data list roughly 300,000 clones, and approximately 87% of these were observed just once. 10% to 15% of the sample lies in the top ten.

The chain links TRBV12-3 or TRBV12-4 with TRBJ2-7; 7 of the junction bases match TRBD2. The sequence came from a woman in her 30s with COVID-19, enrolled during active disease. Sequencing used peripheral blood. The bases read TGTGCCAGCAGTTCGCAGGGAGGCGGGGGAAGAGTC. This translates into CASSSQGGGGRV.